What follows are 27 T cell receptor beta chains derived from one specimen sequenced in a study of post-analysis software for immune sequencing data (dated by TCRdb to 2015 to 2017). The library was built by means of PCR. Sequenced using an Illumina HiSeq 2500. To reduce PCR and sequencing biases, unique molecular identifiers were incorporated into the TCR beta cDNA libraries. The raw public data were reprocessed by TCRdb itself: fastp quality trimming at Q25, MiXCR clonotype calling, in-frame beta chains only. Duplicate CDR3 protein sequences are folded into a single record with the most common DNA and genes. The sample contains hundreds of thousands of distinct CDR3 sequences, about 50% of them found a single time. The ten biggest clones cover about 4.8% of the sample. Summary of the overall study and its limitations: Significantly higher frequencies in patients than in controls were found for a handful of TRBV segments, including TRBV5-6, TRBV5-1 and TRBV20-1.

Which antigens these TCRs recognize remains unknown. Material for sequencing was blood. Every receptor here comes from a girl aged 10-17 years with multiple sclerosis.

This chain uses TRBV5-6 with TRBJ2-3, with D perhaps assigned TRBD1 or TRBD2 (6 bases each). This CDR3 is built from 17 residues. V lost 2 bases to trimming and J lost 2 bases, with 18 bases between them. Germline V gene data show CDR1 as SGHDT and CDR2 as YYEEEE. The CDR3 bases are TGTGCCAGCAGCTTCTTTATTGGGGGGCTTGACACAGATACGCAGTATTTT. Amino acids: CASSFFIGGLDTDTQYF.

This sequence joins TRBV7-9 and TRBJ1-2, with D maybe TRBD1 (6 bases). This CDR3 contains 17 residues. V was clipped by 5 bases and J by 3 bases, with 22 bases between them. In germline, CDR1 is SEHNR, CDR2 FQNEAQ (reference sequence). CDR3 protein: CASSPRGFLIPHYGYTF. In DNA form, the CDR3 reads TGTGCCAGCAGCCCCAGGGGCTTCCTAATCCCCCACTATGGCTACACCTTC.

V and J are TRBV4-1 and TRBJ1-1; D gene ambiguous. Germline values: CDR1 MGHRA, CDR2 YSYEKL. CDR3 length: 15 residues. The V and J ends lost 4 bases and 5 bases respectively, with 17 bases between them. The CDR3 DNA is TGCGCCAGCAGCCGGCTAACGATCGCGCCTACTGAAGCTTTCTTT. Translation: CASSRLTIAPTEAFF.

CDR3 protein: CASSQEAGTSYGYTF. The CDR3 region has the DNA TGCGCCAGCAGCCAAGAGGCAGGGACCAGCTATGGCTACACCTTC. This chain connects TRBV4-1 to TRBJ1-2; D may be TRBD1 (5 bases). Germline V gives CDR1 MGHRA, CDR2 YSYEKL. The CDR3 totals 15 residues. Between the trimmed V and J ends, which lost 0 bases and 4 bases, there was a span of 12 bases.

The CDR3 DNA reads as TGTGCTAGTGGTTTGCCCGACAGGGTTAACACTGAAGCTTTCTTT. Protein product: CASGLPDRVNTEAFF. The rearrangement links TRBV12-5 to TRBJ1-1; 7 bases line up with TRBD1. Looked up from germline, CDR1 is LGHNT and CDR2 is FRNRAP. This CDR3 is 15 amino acids long. After removal of 2 bases from V and 2 bases from J, the junction contained 5 bases not matched to a gene.

The chain has TRBV20-1 and TRBJ1-5; 8 nucleotides agree with TRBD1. V dropped 0 bases and J dropped 0; count of bases not matched to a gene: 16. This CDR3 is 20 amino acids long. Germline-derived CDR1 and CDR2 are DFQATT and SNEGSKA (reference sequence). CDR3 bases: TGCAGTGCTAGAGATAAGACAGGGGAAGACCCATTTTATAGCAATCAGCCCCAGCATTTT. Its translation is CSARDKTGEDPFYSNQPQHF.

V is TRBV5-5 and J is TRBJ1-1; tentative D call: TRBD1 (5 bases). Deletions cut 5 bases from V and 6 bases from J, with 17 bases between. The CDR3 runs to 14 residues. Germline CDR1 is SGHKS and CDR2 is YYEKEE (reference sequence). CDR3 sequence: CASRPGVLVAEAFF. The CDR3 DNA reads as TGTGCCAGCAGACCGGGGGTTTTAGTCGCTGAAGCTTTCTTT.

This clonotype has more than one count but fewer than ten. V usage is TRBV7-9 and J usage is TRBJ1-1; D gene uncertain. With 7 bases removed from V and 1 base from J, the gap between germline ends came to 13 bases. CDR3 length: 14 residues. Germline assignment: CDR1 SEHNR and CDR2 FQNEAQ (reference sequence). DNA of the CDR3: TGTGCCAGCACCCCCAGGCAGACGAACACTGAAGCTTTCTTT. Translation gives CASTPRQTNTEAFF.

The chain links TRBV12-3 or TRBV12-4 to TRBJ2-1; possibly TRBD2 for D (7 bases). V lost 4 bases to trimming and J lost 8 bases, with 21 bases between them. The CDR3 has 16 amino acids. CDR3: CASSSPGLLRGDEQFF. CDR3 in DNA: TGTGCCAGCAGTTCGCCGGGACTACTCAGGGGCGATGAGCAGTTCTTC.

A few counts support this clonotype. This rearrangement joins TRBV12-3 or TRBV12-4 to TRBJ2-5, with D perhaps TRBD2 (6 bases). With 7 bases removed from V and 1 base from J, the gap between germline ends came to 10 bases. This CDR3 comprises 13 residues. CDR3 amino acids: CASTVSGQETQYF. The DNA of the CDR3 is TGTGCCAGCACCGTTAGCGGCCAAGAGACCCAGTACTTC.

V is TRBV7-2 and J is TRBJ2-7; possible D gene TRBD2, 6 bases. Between the trimmed V and J ends, which lost 4 bases and 9 bases, there was a span of 25 bases. Per the germline V gene, CDR1 is SGHTA and CDR2 is FQGNSA. The CDR3 contains 16 residues. As DNA, the CDR3 is TGTGCCAGCAGCTCAGGTGGGGGGTCAGGGATGAGGGGGCAGTACTTC. This gives the protein CASSSGGGSGMRGQYF. The full variable domain, in which reference TRBV7-2 and TRBJ2-7 provide the parts outside the CDR3, is GAGVSQSPSNKVTEKGKDVELRCDPISGHTALYWYRQSLGQGLEFLIYFQGNSAPDKSGLPSDRFSAERTGGSVSTLTIQRTQQEDSAVYLCASSSGGGSGMRGQYFGPGTRLTVT.

The chain combines TRBV20-1 with TRBJ2-3; D possibly corresponds to TRBD2 (6 bases). The CDR3 runs 13 residues. From germline, CDR1 is DFQATT and CDR2 SNEGSKA (reference sequence). The V end was cut by 3 bases, the J end by 4 bases, with 11 bases between. The CDR3 DNA is TGCAGTGCTAGGGCGGGACCGGCAGATACGCAGTATTTT. This sequence encodes CSARAGPADTQYF.

The V gene is TRBV10-3, the J gene TRBJ2-2, with D uncertain. Germline V gives CDR1 ENHRY, CDR2 SYGVKD. CDR3 length equals 13 residues. V was clipped by 8 bases and J by 2 bases, with 9 bases between them. The DNA for the CDR3 is TGTGCCATCGCCAGAGAAAACACCGGGGAGCTGTTTTTT. The encoded protein is CAIARENTGELFF.

The chain has TRBV20-1 and TRBJ2-3; unclear D gene. Germline lookup yields CDR1 DFQATT and CDR2 SNEGSKA (reference sequence). The CDR3 is 12 amino acids. V was pared by 4 bases and J by 7 bases, with 12 bases between. CDR3 sequence (DNA): TGCAGTGCTATTCTAGAGCAGTATACGCAGTATTTT. Its protein product is CSAILEQYTQYF.

This CDR3 reads CASSPTGRPYEQYF. In nucleotides, the CDR3 is TGTGCCAGCTCACCAACTGGTCGTCCCTACGAGCAGTACTTC. The J gene is TRBJ2-7, the V gene TRBV18; no clear D. This CDR3 has 14 amino acids. The germline V gene encodes CDR1 KGHSH and CDR2 LQKENI. Between the trimmed V and J ends, which lost 2 bases and 2 bases, there was a span of 10 bases.

V gene TRBV5-1 combines with J gene TRBJ2-7; D gene ambiguous. Germline CDR1 and CDR2: SGHRS and YFSETQ. The CDR3 covers 12 residues. Trimming shortened V by 7 bases and J by 3 bases, and 11 bases separated the two germline ends. The CDR3 region is CASGRNDYEQYF. The CDR3 DNA reads TGCGCCAGCGGAAGGAATGACTACGAGCAGTACTTC.

The chain couples TRBV20-1 to TRBJ2-1; the D gene is possibly TRBD2 (5 bases). The germline V gene encodes CDR1 DFQATT and CDR2 SNEGSKA (reference sequence). With 4 bases removed from V and 4 bases from J, the gap between germline ends came to 20 bases. The CDR3 is made up of 16 amino acids. The CDR3 DNA follows: TGCAGTGCTAAAGTCGGCAGCAGCGGAAGGTACAATGAGCAGTTCTTC. Protein product: CSAKVGSSGRYNEQFF.

The gene calls are TRBV7-2 and TRBJ1-2, with unresolved D. Germline values: CDR1 SGHTA, CDR2 FQGNSA. Trimming cost V 5 bases and J 6 bases, with 16 bases left between them. The CDR3 length is 14 residues. The CDR3 loop is CASSTLPWVDGYTF. CDR3 in DNA: TGTGCCAGCAGCACGCTACCCTGGGTTGATGGCTACACCTTC.

This clonotype was observed a few times. The chain recombines TRBV20-1 with TRBJ2-4, with a possible D match to TRBD1 (5 bases). Germline V gene sequence: CDR1 DFQATT, CDR2 SNEGSKA (reference sequence). Trimming took off 0 bases at V and 1 base at J, with 10 bases between the two ends. The CDR3 contains 15 residues. The CDR3 spells CSARDPNRAKNIQYF. The DNA of the CDR3 is TGCAGTGCTAGAGATCCCAACAGGGCCAAAAACATTCAGTACTTC.

In its sample, this clonotype was seen once. This chain joins TRBV7-3 and TRBJ2-3, with 13 bases that match TRBD2. Germline CDR1 and CDR2: SGHTA and FQGTGA. The CDR3 spans 20 residues. V lost 0 bases and J lost 0; bases outside the gene matches: 9. The CDR3 DNA sequence: TGTGCCAGCAGCTTAACCCCAAGACTAGCGGGGGGCCGCAGCACAGATACGCAGTATTTT. Its protein product is CASSLTPRLAGGRSTDTQYF.

The J gene is TRBJ2-5, the V gene TRBV12-3 or TRBV12-4; no definite D call. This CDR3 is built from 13 residues. The V end was cut by 4 bases, the J end by 3 bases, with 9 bases between. The CDR3 protein is CASSSGSEETQYF. For the CDR3, the DNA is TGTGCCAGCAGTTCAGGATCAGAAGAGACCCAGTACTTC.

This clonotype was picked up one time. As DNA, the CDR3 is TGTGCCAGCAGCCTCCCCCAGGGGGCCAACGTCCTGACTTTC. Its protein product is CASSLPQGANVLTF. V is TRBV12-3 or TRBV12-4 and J is TRBJ2-6; D is ambiguous. The germline V and J ends were trimmed by 6 bases and 4 bases, with 10 bases remaining between them. This CDR3 region has 14 residues.

The genes are TRBV27 and TRBJ1-2; D might be TRBD1 (5 bases). There are 14 residues in the CDR3. CDR1 and CDR2 from the germline V gene are MNHEY and SMNVEV (reference sequence). Trimming cost V 5 bases and J 4 bases, with 14 bases left between them. CDR3: CASSPGTRTYGYTF. CDR3 DNA: TGTGCCAGCAGTCCGGGGACCAGAACCTATGGCTACACCTTC.

The chain uses TRBV4-1 and TRBJ1-4, with D uncertain. The CDR3 spans 18 residues. Between the trimmed V and J ends, which lost 2 bases and 0 bases, there was a span of 16 bases. Germline-derived CDR1 and CDR2 are MGHRA and YSYEKL. As DNA, the CDR3 is TGCGCCAGCAGCCAACGCCCACCGGAGGTAACAACTAATGAAAAACTGTTTTTT. Its protein is CASSQRPPEVTTNEKLFF.

The rearrangement uses TRBV5-1 and TRBJ1-2; 7 bases map to TRBD1. Germline assignment: CDR1 SGHRS and CDR2 YFSETQ. The V gene end was trimmed by 4 bases and the J gene end by 2 bases; junction bases not matched to a gene: 8. This CDR3 is built from 15 residues. Here the CDR3 DNA reads TGCGCCAGCAGCGGGGGACAGAAGTCAAACTATGGCTACACCTTC. Translation gives CASSGGQKSNYGYTF.

The chain links TRBV2 to TRBJ2-7; no clear D gene. Near its end, the DNA agrees better with TRBJ2-5, so the J call may be wrong. The CDR3 totals 14 residues. Germline CDR1 reads SNHLY; CDR2 reads FYNNEI. The CDR3 here is CASSEAPREETQYF. The CDR3 DNA follows: TGTGCCAGCAGTGAAGCTCCAAGAGAGGAGACCCAGTACTTC.

Only a few counts were recorded for this clonotype. The gene calls are TRBV6-1 and TRBJ2-5, with TRBD2 matching over 8 bases. Germline CDR1 and CDR2: MNHNS and SASEGT. With V trimmed by 6 bases and J by 2 bases, 11 bases remained unmatched. The CDR3 is 16 residues long. The CDR3 DNA follows: TGTGCCAGCAGCCCGAGGCGAACTAGCGGTCAAGAGACCCAGTACTTC. It encodes CASSPRRTSGQETQYF.